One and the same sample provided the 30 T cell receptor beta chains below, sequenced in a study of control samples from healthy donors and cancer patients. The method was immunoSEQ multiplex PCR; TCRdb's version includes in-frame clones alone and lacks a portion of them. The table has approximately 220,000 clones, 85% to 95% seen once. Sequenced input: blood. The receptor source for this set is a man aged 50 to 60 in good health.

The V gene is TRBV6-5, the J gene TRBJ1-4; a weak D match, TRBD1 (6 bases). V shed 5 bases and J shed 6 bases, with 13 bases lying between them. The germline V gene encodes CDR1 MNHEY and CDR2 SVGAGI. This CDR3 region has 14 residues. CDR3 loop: CASSPRGGDEKLFF. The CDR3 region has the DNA TGTGCCAGCAGTCCCCGAGGGGGAGATGAAAAACTGTTTTTT.

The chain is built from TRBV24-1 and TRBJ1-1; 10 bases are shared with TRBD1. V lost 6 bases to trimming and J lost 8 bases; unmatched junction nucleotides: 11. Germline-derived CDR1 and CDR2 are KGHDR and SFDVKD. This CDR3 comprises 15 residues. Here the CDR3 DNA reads TGTGCCACCAGTCAGGGGGGGACAGGGGAGGGAGAAGCTTTCTTT. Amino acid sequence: CATSQGGTGEGEAFF.

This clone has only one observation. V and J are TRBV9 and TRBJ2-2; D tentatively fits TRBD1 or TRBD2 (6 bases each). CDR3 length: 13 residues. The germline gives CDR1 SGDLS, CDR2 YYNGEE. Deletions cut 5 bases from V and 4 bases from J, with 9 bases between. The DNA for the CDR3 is TGTGCCAGCAGGGGGGGCAGCACCGGGGAGCTGTTTTTT. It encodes CASRGGSTGELFF.

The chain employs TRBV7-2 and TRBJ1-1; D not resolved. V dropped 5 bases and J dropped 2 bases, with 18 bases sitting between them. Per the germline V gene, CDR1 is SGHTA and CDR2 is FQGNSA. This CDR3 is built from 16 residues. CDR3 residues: CASSPGGRGINTEAFF. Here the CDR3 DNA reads TGTGCCAGCAGCCCAGGCGGGCGGGGAATAAACACTGAAGCTTTCTTT. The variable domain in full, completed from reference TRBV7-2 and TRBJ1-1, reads GAGVSQSPSNKVTEKGKDVELRCDPISGHTALYWYRQSLGQGLEFLIYFQGNSAPDKSGLPSDRFSAERTGGSVSTLTIQRTQQEDSAVYLCASSPGGRGINTEAFFGQGTRLTVV.

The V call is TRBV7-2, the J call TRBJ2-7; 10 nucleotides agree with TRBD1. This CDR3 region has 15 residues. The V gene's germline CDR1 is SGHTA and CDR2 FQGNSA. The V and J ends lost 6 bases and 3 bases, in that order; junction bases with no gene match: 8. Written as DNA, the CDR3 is TGTGCCAGCAGTCCCCGCGGGACAGGGGTCTACGAGCAGTACTTC. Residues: CASSPRGTGVYEQYF.

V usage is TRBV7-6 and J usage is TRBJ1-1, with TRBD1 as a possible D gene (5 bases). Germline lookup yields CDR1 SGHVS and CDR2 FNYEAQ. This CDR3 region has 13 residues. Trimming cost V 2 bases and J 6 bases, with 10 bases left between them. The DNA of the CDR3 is TGTGCCAGCAGCTTATCGGGAGGGGCTGAAGCTTTCTTT. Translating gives CASSLSGGAEAFF.

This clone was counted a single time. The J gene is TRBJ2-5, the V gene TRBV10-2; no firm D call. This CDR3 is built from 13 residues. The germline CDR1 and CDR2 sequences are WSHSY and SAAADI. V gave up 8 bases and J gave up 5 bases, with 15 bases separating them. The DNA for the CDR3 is TGCGCCAGCGGAATGTTTCTGGGGGAGACCCAGTACTTC. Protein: CASGMFLGETQYF.

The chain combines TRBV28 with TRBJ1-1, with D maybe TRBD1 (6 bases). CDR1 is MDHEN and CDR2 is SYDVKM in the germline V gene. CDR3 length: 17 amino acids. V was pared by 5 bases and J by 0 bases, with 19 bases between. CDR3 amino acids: CASSPGDMRFLNTEAFF. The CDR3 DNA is TGTGCCAGCAGTCCTGGGGACATGAGATTCTTGAACACTGAAGCTTTCTTT.

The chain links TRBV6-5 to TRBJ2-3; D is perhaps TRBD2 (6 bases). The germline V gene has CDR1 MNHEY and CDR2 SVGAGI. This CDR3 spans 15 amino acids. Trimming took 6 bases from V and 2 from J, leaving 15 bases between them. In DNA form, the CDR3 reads TGTGCCAGCAGCCCCGGGACTTCCAACACAGATACGCAGTATTTT. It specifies CASSPGTSNTDTQYF.

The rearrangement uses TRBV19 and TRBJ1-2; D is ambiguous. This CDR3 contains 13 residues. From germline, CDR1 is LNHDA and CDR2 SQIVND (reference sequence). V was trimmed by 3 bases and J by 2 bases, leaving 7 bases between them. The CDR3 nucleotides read TGTGCCAGTAGTATCGACGGGAACTATGGCTACACCTTC. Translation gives CASSIDGNYGYTF.

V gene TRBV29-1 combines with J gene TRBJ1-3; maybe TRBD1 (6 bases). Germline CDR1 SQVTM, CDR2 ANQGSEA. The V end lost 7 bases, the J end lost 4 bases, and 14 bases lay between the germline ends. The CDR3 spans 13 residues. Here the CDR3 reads CSESTGTGNTIYF. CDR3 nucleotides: TGCAGCGAATCCACAGGGACCGGAAACACCATATATTTT.

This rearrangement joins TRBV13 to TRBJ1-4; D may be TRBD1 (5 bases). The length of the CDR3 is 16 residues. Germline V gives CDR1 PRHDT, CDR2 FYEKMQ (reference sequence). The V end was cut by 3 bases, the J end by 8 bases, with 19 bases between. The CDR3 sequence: CASSFPSGTGDEKLFF. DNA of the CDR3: TGTGCCAGCAGCTTCCCCTCCGGGACCGGAGACGAAAAACTGTTTTTT.

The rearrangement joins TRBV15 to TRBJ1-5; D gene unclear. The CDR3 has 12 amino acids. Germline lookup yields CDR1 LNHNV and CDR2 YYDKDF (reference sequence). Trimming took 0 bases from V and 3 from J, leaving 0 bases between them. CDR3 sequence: CATSRDNQPQHF. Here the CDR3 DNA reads TGTGCCACCAGCAGAGACAATCAGCCCCAGCATTTT.

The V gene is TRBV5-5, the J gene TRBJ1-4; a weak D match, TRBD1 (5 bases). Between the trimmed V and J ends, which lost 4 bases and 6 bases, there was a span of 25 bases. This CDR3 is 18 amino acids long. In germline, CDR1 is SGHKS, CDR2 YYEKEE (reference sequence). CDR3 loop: CASSVGPAGRSLDEKLFF. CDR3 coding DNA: TGTGCCAGCAGCGTGGGGCCGGCAGGTCGGAGTTTGGATGAAAAACTGTTTTTT. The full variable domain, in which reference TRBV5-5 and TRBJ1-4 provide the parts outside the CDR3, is DAGVTQSPTHLIKTRGQQVTLRCSPISGHKSVSWYQQVLGQGPQFIFQYYEKEERGRGNFPDRFSARQFPNYSSELNVNALLLGDSALYLCASSVGPAGRSLDEKLFFGSGTQLSVL.

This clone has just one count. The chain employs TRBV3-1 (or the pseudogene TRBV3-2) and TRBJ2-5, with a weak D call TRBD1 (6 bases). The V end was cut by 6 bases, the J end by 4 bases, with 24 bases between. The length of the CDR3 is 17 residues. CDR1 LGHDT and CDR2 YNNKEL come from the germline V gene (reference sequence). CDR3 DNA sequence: TGTGCCAGCAGACACAGAAAGGGGGTCGCTTTGGCAGAGACCCAGTACTTC. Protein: CASRHRKGVALAETQYF.

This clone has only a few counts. CDR3 nucleotides: TGTGCCAGCAGCTTAGCGGGGTCCTACGAGCAGTACTTC. As protein: CASSLAGSYEQYF. This sequence joins TRBV7-9 and TRBJ2-7; D remains unclear. The CDR3 spans 13 residues. V was pared by 0 bases and J by 1 base, with 4 bases between. Per germline, CDR1 SEHNR and CDR2 FQNEAQ (reference sequence). The variable domain in full, completed from reference TRBV7-9 and TRBJ2-7, reads DTGVSQNPRHKITKRGQNVTFRCDPISEHNRLYWYRQTLGQGPEFLTYFQNEAQLEKSRLLSDRFSAERPKGSFSTLEIQRTEQGDSAMYLCASSLAGSYEQYFGPGTRLTVT.

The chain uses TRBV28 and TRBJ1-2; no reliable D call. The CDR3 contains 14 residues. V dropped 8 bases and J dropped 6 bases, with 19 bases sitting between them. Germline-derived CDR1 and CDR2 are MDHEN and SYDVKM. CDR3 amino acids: CASRDGGLRNGYTF. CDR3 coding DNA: TGTGCCAGCCGTGACGGTGGACTTCGGAATGGCTACACCTTC.

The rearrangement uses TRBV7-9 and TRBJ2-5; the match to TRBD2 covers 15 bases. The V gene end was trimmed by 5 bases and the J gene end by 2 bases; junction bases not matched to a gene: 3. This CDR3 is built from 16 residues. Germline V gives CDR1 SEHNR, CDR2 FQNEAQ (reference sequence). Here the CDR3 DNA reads TGTGCCAGCAGCGGGACTAGCGGGGGGTCACAAGAGACCCAGTACTTC. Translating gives CASSGTSGGSQETQYF.

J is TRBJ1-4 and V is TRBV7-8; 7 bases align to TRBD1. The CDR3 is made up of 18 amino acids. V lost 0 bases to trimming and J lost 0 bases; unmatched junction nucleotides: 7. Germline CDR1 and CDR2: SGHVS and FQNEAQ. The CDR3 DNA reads TGTGCCAGCAGCTTAGCGTTGTCACAGGGGACAACTAATGAAAAACTGTTTTTT. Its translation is CASSLALSQGTTNEKLFF.

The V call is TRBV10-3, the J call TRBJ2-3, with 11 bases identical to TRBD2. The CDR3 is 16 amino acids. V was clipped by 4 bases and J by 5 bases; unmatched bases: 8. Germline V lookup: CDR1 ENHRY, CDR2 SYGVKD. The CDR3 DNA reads TGTGCCATCAGTGCTATTAGCGGGGGGGCCCAAGATACGCAGTATTTT. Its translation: CAISAISGGAQDTQYF.

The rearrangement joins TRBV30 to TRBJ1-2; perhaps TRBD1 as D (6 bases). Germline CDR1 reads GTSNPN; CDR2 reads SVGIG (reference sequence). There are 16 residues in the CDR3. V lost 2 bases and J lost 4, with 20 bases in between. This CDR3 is CAWSTRGWGNFYGYTF. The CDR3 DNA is TGTGCCTGGAGTACGAGGGGGTGGGGTAATTTCTATGGCTACACCTTC.

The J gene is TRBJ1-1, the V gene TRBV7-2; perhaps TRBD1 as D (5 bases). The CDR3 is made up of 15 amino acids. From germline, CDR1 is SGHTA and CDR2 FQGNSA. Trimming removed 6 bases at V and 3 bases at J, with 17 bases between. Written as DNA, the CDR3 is TGTGCCAGCAGTCTTCAAACCGGGGCTTACACTGAAGCTTTCTTT. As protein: CASSLQTGAYTEAFF.

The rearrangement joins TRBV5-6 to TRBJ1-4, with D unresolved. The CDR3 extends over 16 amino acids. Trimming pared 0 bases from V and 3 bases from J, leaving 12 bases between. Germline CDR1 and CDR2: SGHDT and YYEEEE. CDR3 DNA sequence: TGTGCCAGCAGCTTGGCGGCTACCCGGGCTAATGAAAAACTGTTTTTT. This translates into CASSLAATRANEKLFF.

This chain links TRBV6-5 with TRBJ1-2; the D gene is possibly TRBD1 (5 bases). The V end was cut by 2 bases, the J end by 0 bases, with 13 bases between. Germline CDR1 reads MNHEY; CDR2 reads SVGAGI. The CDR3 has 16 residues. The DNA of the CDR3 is TGTGCCAGCAGTTACGGGGCTGAGTTAGCTAACTATGGCTACACCTTC. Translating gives CASSYGAELANYGYTF.

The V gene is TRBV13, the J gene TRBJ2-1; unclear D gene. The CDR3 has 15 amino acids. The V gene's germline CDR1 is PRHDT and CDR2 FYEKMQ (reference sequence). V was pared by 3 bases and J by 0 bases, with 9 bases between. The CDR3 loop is CASSFRQSSYNEQFF. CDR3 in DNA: TGTGCCAGCAGCTTCAGACAAAGCTCCTACAATGAGCAGTTCTTC.

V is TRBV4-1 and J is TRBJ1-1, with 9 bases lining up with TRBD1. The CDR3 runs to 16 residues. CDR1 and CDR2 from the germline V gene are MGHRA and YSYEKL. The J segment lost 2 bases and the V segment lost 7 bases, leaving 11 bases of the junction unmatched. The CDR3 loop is CASTPDRGRKNTEAFF. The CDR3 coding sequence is TGCGCCAGCACCCCGGACAGGGGCCGTAAAAACACTGAAGCTTTCTTT.

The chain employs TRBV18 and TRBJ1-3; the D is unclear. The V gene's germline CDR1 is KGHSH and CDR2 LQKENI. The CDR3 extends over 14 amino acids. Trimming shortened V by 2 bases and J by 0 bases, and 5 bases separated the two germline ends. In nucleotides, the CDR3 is TGTGCCAGCTCACCAGGAACCTCTGGAAACACCATATATTTT. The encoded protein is CASSPGTSGNTIYF.

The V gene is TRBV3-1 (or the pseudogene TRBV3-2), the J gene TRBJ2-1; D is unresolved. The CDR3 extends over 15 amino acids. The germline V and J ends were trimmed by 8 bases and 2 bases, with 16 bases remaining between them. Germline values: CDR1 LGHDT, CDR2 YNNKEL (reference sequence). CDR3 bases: TGTGCCAGCTCCGACCGCATCACTCCCTACAATGAGCAGTTCTTC. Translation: CASSDRITPYNEQFF.

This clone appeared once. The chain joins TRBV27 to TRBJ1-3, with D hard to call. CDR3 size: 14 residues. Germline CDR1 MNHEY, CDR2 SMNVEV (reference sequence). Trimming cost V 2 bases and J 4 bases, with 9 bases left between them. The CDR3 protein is CASSLGVPGNTIYF. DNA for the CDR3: TGTGCCAGCAGTTTAGGGGTCCCCGGAAACACCATATATTTT.

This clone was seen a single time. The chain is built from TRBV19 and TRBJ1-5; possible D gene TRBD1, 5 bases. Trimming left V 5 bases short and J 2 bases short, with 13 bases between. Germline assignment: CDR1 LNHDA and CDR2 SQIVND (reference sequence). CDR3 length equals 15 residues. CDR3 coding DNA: TGTGCCAGTAGTTGGGGCCGGGATGGCAATCAGCCCCAGCATTTT. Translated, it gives CASSWGRDGNQPQHF.